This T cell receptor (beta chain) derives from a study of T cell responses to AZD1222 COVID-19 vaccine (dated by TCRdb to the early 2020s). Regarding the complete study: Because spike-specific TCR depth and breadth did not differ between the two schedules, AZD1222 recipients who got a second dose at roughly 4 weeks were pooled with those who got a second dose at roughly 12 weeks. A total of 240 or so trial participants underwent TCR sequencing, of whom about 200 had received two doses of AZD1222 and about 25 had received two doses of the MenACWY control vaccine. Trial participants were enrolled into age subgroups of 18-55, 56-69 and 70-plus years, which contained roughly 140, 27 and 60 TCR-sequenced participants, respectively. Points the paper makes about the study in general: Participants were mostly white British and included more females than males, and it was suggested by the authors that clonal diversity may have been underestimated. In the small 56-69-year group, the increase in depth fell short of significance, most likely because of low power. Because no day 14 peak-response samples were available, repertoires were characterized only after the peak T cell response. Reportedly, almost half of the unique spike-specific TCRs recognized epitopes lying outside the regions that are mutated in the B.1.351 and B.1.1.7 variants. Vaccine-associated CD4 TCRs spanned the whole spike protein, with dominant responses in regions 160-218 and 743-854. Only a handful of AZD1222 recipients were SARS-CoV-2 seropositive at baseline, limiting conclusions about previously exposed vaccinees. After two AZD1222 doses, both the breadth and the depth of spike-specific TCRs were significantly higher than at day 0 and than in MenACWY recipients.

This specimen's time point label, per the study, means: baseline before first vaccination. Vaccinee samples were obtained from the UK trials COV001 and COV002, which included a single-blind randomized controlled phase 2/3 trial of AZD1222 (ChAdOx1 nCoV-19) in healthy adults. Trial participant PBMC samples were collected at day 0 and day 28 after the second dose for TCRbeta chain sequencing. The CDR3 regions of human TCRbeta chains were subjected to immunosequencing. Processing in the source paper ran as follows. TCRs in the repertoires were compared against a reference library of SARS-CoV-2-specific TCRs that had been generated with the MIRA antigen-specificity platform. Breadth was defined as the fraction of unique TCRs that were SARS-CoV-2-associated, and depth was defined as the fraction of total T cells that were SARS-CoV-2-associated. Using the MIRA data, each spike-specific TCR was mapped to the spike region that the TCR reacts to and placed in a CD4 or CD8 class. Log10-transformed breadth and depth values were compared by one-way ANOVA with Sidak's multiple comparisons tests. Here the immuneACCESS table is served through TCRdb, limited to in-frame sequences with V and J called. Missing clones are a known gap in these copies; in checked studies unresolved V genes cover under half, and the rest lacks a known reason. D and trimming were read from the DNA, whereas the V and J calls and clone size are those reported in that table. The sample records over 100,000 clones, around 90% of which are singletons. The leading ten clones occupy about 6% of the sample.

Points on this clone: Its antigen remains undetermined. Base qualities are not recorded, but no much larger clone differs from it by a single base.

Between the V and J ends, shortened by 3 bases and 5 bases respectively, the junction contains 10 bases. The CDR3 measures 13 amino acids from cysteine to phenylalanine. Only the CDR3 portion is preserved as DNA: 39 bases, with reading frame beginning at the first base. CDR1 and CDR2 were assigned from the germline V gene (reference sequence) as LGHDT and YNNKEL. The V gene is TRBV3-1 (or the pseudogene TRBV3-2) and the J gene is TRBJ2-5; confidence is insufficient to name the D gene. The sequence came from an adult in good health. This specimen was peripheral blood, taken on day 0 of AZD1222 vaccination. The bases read TGTGCCAGCAGCCAGGCGGTGTTGGAGACCCAGTACTTC. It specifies CASSQAVLETQYF.